This paragraph reports one T cell receptor (beta chain). J gave up 1 base and V 5 bases, and 12 bases lay outside the gene matches. Germline-derived CDR1 and CDR2 are ENHRY and SYGVKD. The CDR3 loop spans 18 amino acids. TCRdb re-derived calls from the 5' RACE reads in MiXCR, one entry per CDR3 protein. This table holds about 430,000 distinct CDR3 sequences, more than 15% found once. The data originate from a study of T-cell memory formation after mild COVID-19. The clonotype comes from a man aged 18 to 35 who had mild COVID-19 (a few samples of this study predate the infection). Cell type and time point are not known. The source material was PBMCs or a T cell subset sorted from them (not recorded which). J is TRBJ1-3 and V is TRBV10-3; TRBD1 matches 9 bases. The CDR3 loop is CAISNPPGQGPSGNTIYF. The CDR3 DNA sequence: TGTGCCATCAGTAACCCACCGGGACAGGGACCTTCTGGAAACACCATATATTTT.